This T cell receptor beta chain was documented in a study of T cell clonality in common variable immunodeficiency. Findings of the study overall: CVID subjects shared fewer TCRbeta clones than healthy controls did.

Patients and controls were mostly of Caucasian heritage. Heparinized whole blood, roughly 5 to 8.5 ml, came from each donor. CDR1 is DFQATT, CDR2 SNEGSKA, per germline (reference sequence). V shed 3 bases and J 3 bases; nucleotides not matched to a gene: 6. The CDR3 contains 16 residues. This clone occurred many times. Its antigen is not known. The CDR3 end falls 3 residues outside the read, so it is completed with the germline J gene. Control and CVID samples contributed equal amounts of genomic DNA. Assay used: immunoSEQ multiplex PCR; TCRdb lists only in-frame clones, some missing. This sample comprises 45,000 to 65,000 clones, none seen once only.

This receptor was obtained from a person aged 18 to 69 in good health. The sample comprised peripheral blood mononuclear cells. V is TRBV20-1 and J is TRBJ1-5; 12 nucleotides match TRBD1. The part of the CDR3 DNA that was read is TGCAGTGCTAGGGGGACAGGGGGCGTAAACAATCAGCCC. Residues: CSARGTGGVNNQP. The whole CDR3 protein reads CSARGTGGVNNQPQHF.